These 21 T cell receptor beta chains came from one sample sequenced in a study of beta chain features in type 1 diabetes. Overall study findings and caveats: For Type 1 diabetes patients, all four CD4+ subsets carried TCRB CDR3s that were moderately but significantly shorter.

Their specific antigens are unknown. cDNA synthesis used the whole RNA isolate, giving expressed TCRB sequences. The data were produced by immunoSEQ multiplex PCR, yet TCRdb's version contains in-frame clones alone and is incomplete. The sample lists about 180,000 clones; around 7.8% were seen once. Sequences were obtained from central memory CD4+ T cells from blood. The receptors shown here come from a middle-aged woman with type 1 diabetes.

This clone came up a few times. This chain connects TRBV28 to TRBJ1-5; TRBD1 agrees at 9 bases. CDR1 MDHEN and CDR2 SYDVKM come from the germline V gene. The V segment lost 6 bases and the J segment 6 bases; nucleotides outside the gene matches: 12. This CDR3 contains 16 residues. The CDR3 is CASRESYRGPGQPQHF. CDR3 sequence (DNA): TGTGCCAGCAGAGAATCGTACAGGGGGCCAGGTCAGCCCCAGCATTTT.

This chain uses TRBV27 with TRBJ2-2; D uncertain. Germline-derived CDR1 and CDR2 are MNHEY and SMNVEV (reference sequence). The CDR3 totals 15 residues. Trimming pared 3 bases from V and 0 bases from J, leaving 8 bases between. CDR3 bases: TGTGCCAGCAGTTTCTGGTCTACGAACACCGGGGAGCTGTTTTTT. Encoded protein: CASSFWSTNTGELFF.

This clone was picked up a small number of times. The chain is built from TRBV27 and TRBJ2-7; 7 bases agree with TRBD2. The germline V gene encodes CDR1 MNHEY and CDR2 SMNVEV (reference sequence). The CDR3 runs to 15 residues. Unmatched junction bases numbered 8, after V lost 3 bases and J lost 3 bases. CDR3 protein: CASSLQVGGFYEQYF. The CDR3 DNA follows: TGTGCCAGCAGTTTGCAGGTGGGAGGGTTCTACGAGCAGTACTTC.

This rearrangement joins TRBV9 to TRBJ2-7; D possibly corresponds to TRBD2 (5 bases). Germline V CDR1 and CDR2: SGDLS, YYNGEE. V lost 4 bases to trimming and J lost 0 bases, with 23 bases between them. CDR3 length: 18 residues. CDR3 nucleotide sequence: TGTGCCAGCAGCCCCCTCGGCTCGGTCGGGGAGACCTCCTACGAGCAGTACTTC. Translation gives CASSPLGSVGETSYEQYF.

The J gene is TRBJ2-7, the V gene TRBV20-1; possible D gene TRBD2, 5 bases. Germline assignment: CDR1 DFQATT and CDR2 SNEGSKA (reference sequence). V lost 0 bases and J 7 bases, leaving 7 bases between the germline ends. The CDR3 consists of 11 residues. As DNA, the CDR3 is TGCAGTGCTAGAGACGAGGGAGAGCAGTACTTC. This translates into CSARDEGEQYF.

CDR3 DNA sequence: TGTGCCAGCAGAGCGGGAGGGAATGAGCAGTTCTTC. Translated: CASRAGGNEQFF. The chain has TRBV2 and TRBJ2-1; 10 bases fit TRBD2. The germline V gene has CDR1 SNHLY and CDR2 FYNNEI. CDR3 length: 12 residues. J was trimmed by 7 bases and V by 6 bases; bases with no gene match: 0.

The rearrangement joins TRBV7-9 to TRBJ1-5; D may be TRBD1 (5 bases). CDR1 is SEHNR and CDR2 is FQNEAQ in the germline V gene (reference sequence). The CDR3 is 16 residues long. Trimming left V 1 base short and J 6 bases short, with 16 bases between. CDR3 in DNA: TGTGCCAGCAGCTTAGACCGGTCGACGGGGGGTCAGCCCCAGCATTTT. Protein sequence: CASSLDRSTGGQPQHF.

This clone was observed a handful of times. The chain couples TRBV7-9 to TRBJ1-1; the match to TRBD1 covers 7 bases. This CDR3 contains 14 residues. The V and J ends lost 3 bases and 1 base, in that order; junction bases with no gene match: 2. Germline V gene data show CDR1 as SEHNR and CDR2 as FQNEAQ (reference sequence). CDR3 sequence (DNA): TGTGCCAGCAGCTTTGGGACAGCGAACACTGAAGCTTTCTTT. Protein sequence: CASSFGTANTEAFF. The whole variable domain, filled in from reference TRBV7-9 and TRBJ1-1, reads DTGVSQNPRHKITKRGQNVTFRCDPISEHNRLYWYRQTLGQGPEFLTYFQNEAQLEKSRLLSDRFSAERPKGSFSTLEIQRTEQGDSAMYLCASSFGTANTEAFFGQGTRLTVV.

The CDR3 region is CASSLAGSGNTQYF. The CDR3 region has the DNA TGTGCCAGCAGCTTGGCCGGGTCGGGTAATACGCAGTATTTT. This chain uses TRBV5-4 with TRBJ2-3; no reliable D call. The CDR3 is 14 amino acids. CDR1 and CDR2 (germline): SGHNT, YYREEE (reference sequence). V was pared by 0 bases and J by 7 bases, with 12 bases between. The full variable domain, with the rest looked up from reference TRBV5-4 and TRBJ2-3, is ETGVTQSPTHLIKTRGQQVTLRCSSQSGHNTVSWYQQALGQGPQFIFQYYREEENGRGNFPPRFSGLQFPNYSSELNVNALELDDSALYLCASSLAGSGNTQYFGPGTRLTVL.

This sequence joins TRBV18 and TRBJ1-2, with D possibly TRBD1 on 5 matching bases. The CDR3 runs 14 residues. Germline lookup yields CDR1 KGHSH and CDR2 LQKENI. Trimming took 3 bases from V and 6 from J, leaving 14 bases between them. The DNA for the CDR3 is TGTGCCAGCTCACCTCAGGGAACCAGGGATGGCTACACCTTC. It yields the protein CASSPQGTRDGYTF.

The genes are TRBV7-2 and TRBJ1-5, with D possibly matching TRBD1 (5 bases). Deletions cut 1 base from V and 2 bases from J, with 9 bases between. Germline CDR1 is SGHTA and CDR2 is FQGNSA. The CDR3 covers 15 residues. The CDR3 sequence: CASSLGGTGNQPQHF. In DNA form, the CDR3 reads TGTGCCAGCAGCTTAGGCGGGACGGGCAATCAGCCCCAGCATTTT.

This chain links TRBV2 with TRBJ1-6; tentatively, D is TRBD1 (6 bases). With 1 base removed from V and 5 bases from J, the gap between germline ends came to 12 bases. Germline CDR1 is SNHLY and CDR2 is FYNNEI. The CDR3 consists of 16 residues. CDR3 region: CASSEDGGRNNSPLHF. CDR3 DNA: TGTGCCAGCAGTGAAGACGGGGGGCGGAATAATTCACCCCTCCACTTT.

This clone appeared a few times. This chain joins TRBV18 and TRBJ2-7; D possibly corresponds to TRBD1 (6 bases). From germline, CDR1 is KGHSH and CDR2 LQKENI. CDR3 length: 13 amino acids. Trimming took off 6 bases at V and 6 bases at J, with 15 bases between the two ends. The CDR3 here is CASSYYRDREQYF. As DNA, the CDR3 is TGTGCCAGCTCGTACTACAGGGATCGCGAGCAGTACTTC.

The chain recombines TRBV14 with TRBJ2-5, with D uncertain. The germline V and J ends were trimmed by 0 bases and 9 bases, with 11 bases remaining between them. Germline CDR1 SGHDN, CDR2 FVKESK. The CDR3 consists of 13 residues. CDR3 sequence reads: CASSQDYSVAQYF. In DNA form, the CDR3 reads TGTGCCAGCAGCCAAGATTACTCGGTGGCCCAGTACTTC. The full variable domain, rest sourced from reference TRBV14 and TRBJ2-5, is EAGVTQFPSHSVIEKGQTVTLRCDPISGHDNLYWYRRVMGKEIKFLLHFVKESKQDESGMPNNRFLAERTGGTYSTLKVQPAELEDSGVYFCASSQDYSVAQYFGPGTRLLVL.

This clone was observed a few times. This chain joins TRBV4-3 and TRBJ2-7; perhaps TRBD1 as D (5 bases). The CDR3 loop spans 15 amino acids. Germline assignment: CDR1 LGHNA and CDR2 YSLEER. Between the trimmed V and J ends, which lost 3 bases and 0 bases, there was a span of 12 bases. The CDR3 region is CASSHFEDNSYEQYF. The DNA of the CDR3 is TGCGCCAGCAGCCATTTTGAGGACAACTCCTACGAGCAGTACTTC.

This clone has a handful of counts. V usage is TRBV27 and J usage is TRBJ1-5, with D unresolved. Trimming took 5 bases from V and 5 from J, leaving 13 bases between them. CDR1 is MNHEY, CDR2 SMNVEV, per germline (reference sequence). The CDR3 sequence is 14 residues long. Written as DNA, the CDR3 is TGTGCCAGCAGTCGTGGTTTCGGGTATCAGCCCCAGCATTTT. The encoded protein is CASSRGFGYQPQHF.

This clone showed up just a few times. The chain employs TRBV7-2 and TRBJ1-6; D unresolved. V lost 0 bases and J lost 9, with 6 bases in between. This CDR3 spans 13 amino acids. Germline V gives CDR1 SGHTA, CDR2 FQGNSA. CDR3 in DNA: TGTGCCAGCAGCTTAGCAAGCGGTTCACCCCTCCACTTT. This sequence encodes CASSLASGSPLHF. The full variable domain, rest sourced from reference TRBV7-2 and TRBJ1-6, is GAGVSQSPSNKVTEKGKDVELRCDPISGHTALYWYRQSLGQGLEFLIYFQGNSAPDKSGLPSDRFSAERTGGSVSTLTIQRTQQEDSAVYLCASSLASGSPLHFGNGTRLTVT.

This clone occurred a few times. The CDR3 DNA is TGCGCCAGCAGCCGAACAGGACAGGGGAACTACGAGCAGTACTTC. Translating it yields CASSRTGQGNYEQYF. The chain uses TRBV5-1 and TRBJ2-7, with 9 bases matching TRBD1. Germline CDR1 SGHRS, CDR2 YFSETQ. J lost 3 bases, V lost 4 bases, and 8 bases had no gene match. CDR3 length: 15 amino acids.

Only a few counts were recorded for this clone. The chain recombines TRBV30 with TRBJ1-2, with 8 positions matching TRBD1. CDR3 length: 15 residues. Germline CDR1 and CDR2: GTSNPN and SVGIG (reference sequence). V shed 7 bases, J shed 0 bases, and the junction held 10 bases outside the gene matches. The CDR3 here is CASPPKTGANYGYTF. The CDR3, as DNA: TGTGCCTCTCCCCCAAAGACAGGGGCTAACTATGGCTACACCTTC.

This clone appeared a few times. The chain has TRBV7-9 and TRBJ1-2; no definite D call. V was trimmed by 5 bases and J by 8 bases, leaving 6 bases between them. Germline CDR1 reads SEHNR; CDR2 reads FQNEAQ (reference sequence). The CDR3 totals 10 residues. The CDR3 DNA reads TGTGCCAGCAGCGCAGTGGGCTACACCTTC. This gives the protein CASSAVGYTF.

The chain carries TRBV18 and TRBJ1-5; D is perhaps TRBD1 (5 bases). The CDR3 length is 15 residues. Trimming pared 6 bases from V and 2 bases from J, leaving 14 bases between. Germline values: CDR1 KGHSH, CDR2 LQKENI. The CDR3 reads CASSSGSGGNQPQHF. CDR3 sequence (DNA): TGTGCCAGCTCGTCGGGCTCGGGGGGCAATCAGCCCCAGCATTTT.